The entry that follows covers one T cell receptor (beta chain) sequence. Looked up from germline, CDR1 is MNHEY and CDR2 is SMNVEV (reference sequence). V dropped 8 bases and J dropped 3 bases, with 14 bases sitting between them. This CDR3 is built from 13 residues. The data were obtained in a study of CD8 T cells in Susac syndrome. From blood CD8+ and CD4+ T cells, the TCR beta chain was sequenced. Negative isolation was applied to CD8+ and CD4+ T cells, and FACS enrichment was applied to TEMRA cells. When the RNA was reverse transcribed, random hexamers were used with an input of roughly 0.45 to 1 ug. A single record per CDR3 protein comes from TCRdb applying MiXCR to the immunoSEQ multiplex PCR reads. The sample lists under 550,000 distinct CDR3 sequences; about 85% were seen once.

The chain has TRBV27 and TRBJ2-7, with D maybe TRBD1 (6 bases). The sequence came from a human donor with multiple sclerosis. What was sequenced was CD8+ T cells from PBMCs. In DNA form, the CDR3 reads TGTGCCAGCTCCTGGGGGCGCTTCTACGAGCAGTACTTC. Protein product: CASSWGRFYEQYF.